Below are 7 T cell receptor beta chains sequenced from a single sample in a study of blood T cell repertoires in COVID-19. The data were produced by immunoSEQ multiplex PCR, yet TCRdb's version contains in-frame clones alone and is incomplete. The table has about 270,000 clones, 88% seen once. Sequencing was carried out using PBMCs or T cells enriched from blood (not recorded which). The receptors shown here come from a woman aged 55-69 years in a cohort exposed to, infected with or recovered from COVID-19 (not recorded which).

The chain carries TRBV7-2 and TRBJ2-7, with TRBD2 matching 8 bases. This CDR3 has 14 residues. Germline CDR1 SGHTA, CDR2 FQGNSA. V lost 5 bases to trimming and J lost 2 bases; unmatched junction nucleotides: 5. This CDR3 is CASSIGLAAYEQYF. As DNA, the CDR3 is TGTGCCAGCAGCATTGGACTAGCCGCCTACGAGCAGTACTTC.

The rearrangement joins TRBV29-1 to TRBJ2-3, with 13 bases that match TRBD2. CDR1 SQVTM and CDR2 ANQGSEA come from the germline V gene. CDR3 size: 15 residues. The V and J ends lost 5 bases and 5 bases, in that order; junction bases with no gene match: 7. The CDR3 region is CSVRGLAGDGDTQYF. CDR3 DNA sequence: TGCAGCGTTCGAGGACTAGCGGGAGATGGAGATACGCAGTATTTT.

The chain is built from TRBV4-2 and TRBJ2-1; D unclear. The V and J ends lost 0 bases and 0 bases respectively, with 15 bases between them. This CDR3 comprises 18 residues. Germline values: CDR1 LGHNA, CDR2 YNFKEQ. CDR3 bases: TGTGCCAGCAGCCAAGATAGGCTCACCCCGGGCTCCTACAATGAGCAGTTCTTC. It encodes CASSQDRLTPGSYNEQFF.

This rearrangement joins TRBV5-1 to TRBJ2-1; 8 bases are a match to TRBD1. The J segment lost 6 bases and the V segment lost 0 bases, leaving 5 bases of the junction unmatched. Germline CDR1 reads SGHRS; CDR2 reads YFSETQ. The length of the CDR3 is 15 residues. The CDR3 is CASSLDPGGSNEQFF. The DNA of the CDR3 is TGCGCCAGCAGCTTGGACCCAGGGGGCTCCAATGAGCAGTTCTTC.

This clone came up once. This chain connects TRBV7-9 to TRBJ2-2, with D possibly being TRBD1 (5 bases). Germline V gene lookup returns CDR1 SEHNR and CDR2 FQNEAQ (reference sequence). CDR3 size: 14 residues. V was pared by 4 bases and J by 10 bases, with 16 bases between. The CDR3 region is CASSSRAGSLELFF. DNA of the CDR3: TGTGCCAGCAGCTCCAGGGCCGGGTCCTTGGAGCTGTTTTTT.

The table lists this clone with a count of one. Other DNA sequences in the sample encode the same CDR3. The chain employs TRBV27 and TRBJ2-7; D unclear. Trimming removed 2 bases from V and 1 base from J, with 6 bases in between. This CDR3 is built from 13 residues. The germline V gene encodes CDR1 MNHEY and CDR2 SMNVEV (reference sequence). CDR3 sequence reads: CASSLGQSYEQYF. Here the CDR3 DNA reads TGTGCCAGCAGTTTAGGCCAGTCCTACGAGCAGTACTTC.

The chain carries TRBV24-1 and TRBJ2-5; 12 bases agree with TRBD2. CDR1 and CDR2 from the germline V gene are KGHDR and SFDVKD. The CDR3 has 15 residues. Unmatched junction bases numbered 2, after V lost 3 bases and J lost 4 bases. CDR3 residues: CATSDLAGGVETQYF. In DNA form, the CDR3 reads TGTGCCACCAGTGATCTAGCGGGAGGGGTAGAGACCCAGTACTTC.